This section outlines one TCR beta chain sequence together with its context. The V end was cut by 3 bases, the J end by 8 bases, with 16 bases between. The length of the CDR3 is 15 residues. From germline, CDR1 is SGHVS and CDR2 FNYEAQ. This entry is derived from a study of shared clonotypes between healthy human individuals. Here immunoSEQ multiplex PCR was the method, and the copy in TCRdb shows in-frame clones only, minus some. Counted here are about 1.9 million clones, around 95% occurring once; the ten biggest clones make up around 1.7%. Naive CD8 populations comprised CD45RO-negative cells positively selected for CCR7, excluding terminally differentiated effector memory CD45RA+ cells.

The V gene is TRBV7-6, the J gene TRBJ2-2; no clear D gene. Sample: naive CD8+ T cells from PBMCs. The sequence was collected from a man younger than 35 in good health. Some clones in this sample may be carry-over from other donors' samples. The CDR3 sequence is CASSFNPTGWGELFF. The CDR3 DNA follows: TGTGCCAGCAGCTTTAACCCCACCGGATGGGGGGAGCTGTTTTTT.